This TCR beta chain is from a study of T-cell reconstitution after alpha-beta-depleted transplantation in children. The V end was cut by 1 base, the J end by 1 base, with 10 bases between. There are 15 residues in the CDR3. This clonotype showed up many times. Unique molecular identifiers were used in preparing the TCRbeta library. TCRdb redid the calling of the PCR reads with MiXCR, one entry per CDR3 protein. Among approximately 350,000 distinct CDR3 sequences listed, 10% to 15% were seen once. The chain carries TRBV12-3 or TRBV12-4 and TRBJ1-1, with D hard to call. The clonotype was recovered from a human donor who donated a stem cell graft to a child with Fanconi anemia. Sequencing used PBMCs, obtained from the stem cell graft. The CDR3 DNA sequence: TGTGCCAGCAGTTTAGGCTTAAGTAGGAACACTGAAGCTTTCTTT. Translated, it gives CASSLGLSRNTEAFF.